A single sample is the source of the 14 T cell receptor beta chains below, sequenced in a study of blood T cell repertoires in COVID-19. Assay used: immunoSEQ multiplex PCR; TCRdb lists only in-frame clones, some missing. Among around 190,000 clones, approximately 90% were seen once, and the ten largest hold approximately 4.4%. The sequenced sample was peripheral blood. All receptors come from a human donor in a cohort sampled during active COVID-19.

The chain is built from TRBV2 and TRBJ1-2; D is uncertain. The CDR3 has 14 residues. V lost 6 bases and J lost 4, with 15 bases in between. Germline loops: CDR1 SNHLY, CDR2 FYNNEI. The CDR3 spells CASREGLNAYGYTF. The CDR3 DNA reads TGTGCCAGCAGGGAGGGCCTTAATGCCTATGGCTACACCTTC.

This sequence joins TRBV2 and TRBJ2-7; D remains unclear. Germline CDR1 SNHLY, CDR2 FYNNEI. The CDR3 has 14 residues. The V end lost 2 bases, the J end lost 2 bases, and 10 bases lay between the germline ends. Here the CDR3 DNA reads TGTGCCAGCAGTGAACGCCCCCAGGCCTACGAGCAGTACTTC. Its protein product is CASSERPQAYEQYF.

This rearrangement joins TRBV2 to TRBJ2-7, with 9 bases aligning to TRBD1. Germline lookup yields CDR1 SNHLY and CDR2 FYNNEI. The length of the CDR3 is 13 residues. The J segment lost 2 bases and the V segment lost 7 bases, leaving 3 bases of the junction unmatched. Here the CDR3 reads CASTGTGPYEQYF. The CDR3, as DNA: TGTGCCAGCACCGGGACAGGGCCCTACGAGCAGTACTTC.

The chain is built from TRBV9 and TRBJ2-2; no definite D call. This CDR3 comprises 13 residues. V dropped 0 bases and J dropped 6 bases, with 6 bases sitting between them. Per germline, CDR1 SGDLS and CDR2 YYNGEE. CDR3 sequence: CASSVARSGELFF. The CDR3 nucleotides are TGTGCCAGCAGCGTAGCGAGATCCGGGGAGCTGTTTTTT.

This clone has a single count. The chain is built from TRBV6-1 and TRBJ2-1, with 8 bases identical to TRBD2. Germline-derived CDR1 and CDR2 are MNHNS and SASEGT. The V segment lost 0 bases and the J segment 3 bases; nucleotides outside the gene matches: 10. The CDR3 is 18 amino acids. CDR3 in DNA: TGTGCCAGCAGTGAAGCTCGGACTAGCCGACGATTCTACAATGAGCAGTTCTTC. The encoded protein is CASSEARTSRRFYNEQFF.

The chain combines TRBV19 with TRBJ2-3; 7 nucleotides agree with TRBD2. V lost 5 bases and J lost 4; bases outside the gene matches: 9. Germline V gives CDR1 LNHDA, CDR2 SQIVND (reference sequence). CDR3 length: 15 amino acids. The CDR3 protein is CASSLLAGVADTQYF. The CDR3 DNA follows: TGTGCCAGTAGTCTCCTTGCGGGAGTCGCAGATACGCAGTATTTT.

The V and J genes are TRBV12-3 or TRBV12-4 and TRBJ2-7; 10 bases fit TRBD1. Germline trimming cut 10 bases from V and 5 bases from J; bases unmatched to any gene: 8. The CDR3 extends over 13 amino acids. CDR3 residues: CAISGTGAHEQYF. The CDR3 nucleotides are TGTGCCATCTCCGGGACAGGGGCGCACGAGCAGTACTTC.

The chain joins TRBV7-9 to TRBJ1-2, with D perhaps matching TRBD1 (5 bases). This CDR3 spans 17 amino acids. CDR1 and CDR2 from the germline V gene are SEHNR and FQNEAQ (reference sequence). Trimming left V 3 bases short and J 2 bases short, with 19 bases between. The CDR3 protein is CASSLPSSRGGNYGYTF. The CDR3 region has the DNA TGTGCCAGCAGCTTGCCCTCAAGCCGGGGGGGGAACTATGGCTACACCTTC.

The chain couples TRBV2 to TRBJ1-4; TRBD1 matches at 7 bases. The V segment lost 8 bases and the J segment 7 bases; nucleotides outside the gene matches: 7. The V gene's germline CDR1 is SNHLY and CDR2 FYNNEI. The CDR3 totals 13 residues. The CDR3 DNA is TGTGCCAGCGAGCGAGGGGGCAGTGAAAAACTGTTTTTT. Amino acids: CASERGGSEKLFF.

The V gene is TRBV28, the J gene TRBJ1-2; no definite D call. Germline V gene sequence: CDR1 MDHEN, CDR2 SYDVKM. V lost 7 bases to trimming and J lost 2 bases, with 23 bases between them. The CDR3 extends over 17 amino acids. CDR3 in DNA: TGTGCCAGCATCGGACGGGCAGGACTACACGTCAACTATGGCTACACCTTC. This encodes CASIGRAGLHVNYGYTF.

The chain employs TRBV30 and TRBJ1-1; D call uncertain. There are 12 residues in the CDR3. Trimming removed 3 bases from V and 3 bases from J, with 8 bases in between. Per germline, CDR1 GTSNPN and CDR2 SVGIG (reference sequence). The CDR3 DNA follows: TGTGCCTGGAGAAGCCAGGACACTGAAGCTTTCTTT. It is translated as CAWRSQDTEAFF. The full variable domain, rest sourced from reference TRBV30 and TRBJ1-1, is SQTIHQWPATLVQPVGSPLSLECTVEGTSNPNLYWYRQAAGRGLQLLFYSVGIGQISSEVPQNLSASRPQDRQFILSSKKLLLSDSGFYLCAWRSQDTEAFFGQGTRLTVV.

This clone was recorded only once. This chain joins TRBV7-8 and TRBJ2-1; 8 nucleotides line up with TRBD2. Germline loops: CDR1 SGHVS, CDR2 FQNEAQ. Trimming removed 2 bases from V and 2 bases from J; junction bases left unmatched: 2. The CDR3 is 15 amino acids. In nucleotides, the CDR3 is TGTGCCAGCAGCTTACAGCGGGGGACCTACAATGAGCAGTTCTTC. This codes for CASSLQRGTYNEQFF.

The rearrangement joins TRBV6-5 to TRBJ1-4; 7 nucleotides match TRBD1. The CDR3 has 15 amino acids. V gave up 10 bases and J gave up 6 bases; unmatched junction bases: 14. CDR1 and CDR2 (germline): MNHEY, SVGAGI. As DNA, the CDR3 is TGTGCCATCGCGGTCACAGGGGCACCAGATGAAAAACTGTTTTTT. Protein product: CAIAVTGAPDEKLFF.

J is TRBJ2-1 and V is TRBV4-2, with 9 bases identical to TRBD2. The V gene end was trimmed by 1 base and the J gene end by 4 bases; junction bases not matched to a gene: 11. Germline lookup yields CDR1 LGHNA and CDR2 YNFKEQ. The CDR3 covers 18 residues. The CDR3 spells CASSQGPSGTSLYNEQFF. The CDR3 DNA is TGTGCCAGCAGCCAAGGCCCATCCGGGACTAGCCTTTACAATGAGCAGTTCTTC.